This TCR beta chain was captured in a study of T cell responses to AZD1222 COVID-19 vaccine (dated by TCRdb to the early 2020s). Describing the broader study: A total of under 250 trial participants underwent TCR sequencing, of whom about 210 had received two doses of AZD1222 and about 25 had received two doses of the MenACWY control vaccine. Trial participants were enrolled into age subgroups of 18-55, 56-69 and 70-plus years, which contained about 150, 27 and 61 TCR-sequenced participants, respectively.

In light of the paper, this sample's time point label describes: baseline before first vaccination. The treatment or condition label on this specimen signifies: meningococcal conjugate vaccine given as trial control. Vaccinee samples came from UK trials COV001 and COV002, including a single-blind randomized controlled phase 2/3 trial of AZD1222 (ChAdOx1 nCoV-19) in healthy adults. For TCRbeta chain sequencing, PBMC samples from trial participants were taken at day 0 and at day 28 after the second dose. For CDR1 and CDR2, the germline V gene lists MGHRA and YSYEKL. V loses 4 bases, J loses 0 bases, and the germline ends lie 9 bases apart. Including the terminal cysteine and phenylalanine, the CDR3 comprises 14 residues. The entry retains the CDR3 DNA only, 42 bases that are in frame from base 1. A remark on this clone: Its antigen target is currently unknown. No base qualities exist here, and no much larger clone lies one base off it.

The CDR3 regions of human TCRbeta chains were analyzed by immunosequencing. The study's processing was this. TCRs in the repertoires were matched against a reference library of SARS-CoV-2-specific TCRs that had been generated with the MIRA antigen-specificity platform. Breadth was defined as the fraction of unique TCRs that were SARS-CoV-2-associated. Depth was defined as the fraction of total T cells that were SARS-CoV-2-associated. Using the MIRA data, each spike-specific TCR was assigned both to the spike region to which the TCR was reactive and to a CD4 or CD8 class. Log10-transformed breadth and depth values were compared by one-way ANOVA with Sidak's multiple comparisons tests. In its TCRdb copy, this immuneACCESS table keeps in-frame sequences only and misses some clones. Where compared with another copy, unresolved V genes explain less than half of these, and the others have no known cause. V, J and clone size are those of that table, while D and trimming were read from the DNA. The sample table records roughly 140,000 clones; 88% of these occur just once. About 3.2% of the sample comes from the top ten.

Beyond this particular receptor, the publication reports: Conclusions about previously exposed vaccinees were limited because only six AZD1222 recipients were SARS-CoV-2 seropositive at baseline. The vaccine-associated CD4 TCRs covered the entire spike protein, and the dominant responses fell in regions 160-218 and 743-854. The 56-69-year group was small, and its depth increase did not reach significance, likely because of low power. Because no samples from the day 14 peak response were available, repertoires could be characterized only after the peak T cell response. Reportedly, close to half of the unique spike-specific TCRs recognized epitopes lying outside the regions that are mutated in the B.1.351 and B.1.1.7 variants. After two AZD1222 doses, both the breadth and the depth of spike-specific TCRs were significantly higher than at day 0 and than in MenACWY recipients. Most participants were white British and females outnumbered males, and the authors suggested that clonal diversity may have been underestimated.

The sequencing here drew on peripheral blood, taken on day 0 of MenACWY control vaccination. The TCR was taken from an adult in good health. The chain is made from TRBV4-1 and TRBJ1-1, with no confident D gene call. The CDR3 in this case is CASSPKTLNTEAFF. The base sequence is TGCGCCAGCAGCCCGAAAACTCTGAACACTGAAGCTTTCTTT.